This is a list of T cell receptor beta chains from one sample in a study of regulatory T cells in long-lasting Graves disease. TCRdb analysed the multiplex PCR reads with MiXCR anew, one entry per CDR3 protein. Of hundreds of thousands of distinct CDR3 sequences in the sample, about 13% were seen once. These sequences were also reported in another study, on T cells in Graves' hyperthyroidism and ophthalmopathy.

The sequencing here drew on peripheral blood mononuclear cells (PBMCs), taken at new diagnosis, from a patient treated with antithyroid drugs. The receptors were gathered from a man aged 30 to 45 with Graves disease. Both conserved end residues are part of each CDR3. The D gene is left open where the match is weak. Size is omitted from some rows. Given values are once, few, many or a class for expanded clones.

>12|-|TRBJ1-6|TRBV11-2|many
CASSFRNSPLHF
TGTGCCAGCAGCTTTCGTAATTCACCCCTCCACTTT
>15|TRBD1|TRBJ1-1|TRBV18|many
CASSPLTGGPTEAFF
TGTGCCAGCTCACCGCTGACAGGGGGGCCCACTGAAGCTTTCTTT
>15|TRBD2|TRBJ2-1|TRBV3-1|many
CASSPTSGNYNEQFF
TGTGCCAGCAGCCCGACTAGCGGAAACTACAATGAGCAGTTCTTC
>14|TRBD2|TRBJ2-7|TRBV18|-
CASSSPSGSYEQYF
TGTGCCAGCTCTTCTCCTAGCGGGAGCTACGAGCAGTACTTC
>14|-|TRBJ2-2|TRBV11-2|many
CASSLATSWGELFF
TGTGCCAGCAGCTTAGCTACCTCGTGGGGGGAGCTGTTTTTT
>15|TRBD2|TRBJ2-5|TRBV9|-
CASSADRTSRETQYF
TGTGCCAGCAGCGCGGATCGGACTAGCAGGGAGACCCAGTACTTC
>13|-|TRBJ1-1|TRBV6-2/TRBV6-3|-
CASTAGGNTEAFF
TGTGCCAGCACCGCCGGGGGGAACACTGAAGCTTTCTTT
>17|TRBD1|TRBJ2-1|TRBV6-1|few
CASSVQPDRDSYNEQFF
TGTGCCAGCAGTGTCCAACCTGACAGGGACTCCTACAATGAGCAGTTCTTC
>17|-|TRBJ2-6|TRBV7-3|many
CASSPRALSSGANVLTF
TGTGCCAGCAGCCCCCGGGCTCTGAGCTCTGGGGCCAACGTCCTGACTTTC
>16|-|TRBJ2-2|TRBV6-2/TRBV6-3|few
CAGSYEIRGNTGELFF
TGTGCCGGCAGTTACGAAATACGGGGGAACACCGGGGAGCTGTTTTTT
>14|-|TRBJ2-3|TRBV3-1|many
CASRREVPGDTQYF
TGTGCCAGCAGGAGGGAGGTCCCGGGTGATACGCAGTATTTT
>14|TRBD2|TRBJ2-2|TRBV29-1|many
CSVVGTSGTGELFF
TGCAGCGTTGTAGGGACTAGCGGGACCGGGGAGCTGTTTTTT
>14|-|TRBJ2-7|TRBV9|few
CASSVALRTGEQYF
TGTGCCAGCAGCGTAGCTCTCAGAACTGGGGAGCAGTACTTC
>13|-|TRBJ1-1|TRBV10-3|-
CAIRVTGNTEAFF
TGTGCCATCAGGGTCACAGGGAACACTGAAGCTTTCTTT
>16|TRBD2|TRBJ2-3|TRBV7-8|few
CASSLKRAGVTDTQYF
TGTGCCAGCAGCTTAAAACGAGCGGGAGTTACAGATACGCAGTATTTT
>11|-|TRBJ1-1|TRBV2|many
CASREANEAFF
TGTGCCAGCAGAGAGGCAAATGAAGCTTTCTTT